This T cell receptor beta chain was retrieved from a study of cytomegalovirus exposure and HLA in healthy donors. Overall study: HLA-typed donors were the source of about 85 million unique TCRs, which an early data release held.

CDR1 is GTSNPN, CDR2 SVGIG, per germline (reference sequence). The V segment lost 0 bases and the J segment 5 bases; nucleotides outside the gene matches: 3. The CDR3 has 14 residues. PCR used 60 Vbeta primers and 13 Jbeta primers. Only in-frame clones appear in the TCRdb table, and some are missing; sequencing was by immunoSEQ multiplex PCR. This sample has a few hundred thousand clones; roughly 80% occur once, and the top ten carry less than 0.4%. Specimen: PBMCs. The receptor was isolated from a girl aged 2-10 years in good health and CMV-seronegative. The gene calls are TRBV30 and TRBJ1-5; 8 bases are shared with TRBD1. The CDR3 nucleotides read TGTGCCTGGAGTGTAGAACAGGGGGATCAGCCCCAGCATTTT. Encoded protein: CAWSVEQGDQPQHF.